The source of this T cell receptor (beta chain) is a study of human T cells and chemical hapten exposure (dated by TCRdb to the early 2020s). Regarding the study in general: Libraries were combined into a pool for sequencing, and differences in TCR yield between samples came mainly from small differences in library volumes within the pool. In alopecia patients, the study followed how the peripheral blood TCR repertoire changed in vivo over primary and secondary sensitization to diphenylcyclopropenone (DPC), a hapten. Each blood RNA sample was used to sequence both TCR alpha and TCR beta chains.

To prepare the library, RACE was applied. Instrument used: NextSeq 500. Library preparation attached unique molecular identifiers to individual cDNA molecules for quantitative, reproducible TCR counting. The authors' analysis ran thus. Samples had a median of about 96,000 TCRs, with a range from roughly 20,000 to 690,600. The Decombinator software suite was used to annotate the V, J and CDR3 of the TCR reads. For PS versus PT1 abundance plots, all samples were subsampled to the same number of TCRs (28,000). Expanded TCRs were defined as absent before sensitization and observed at least eight times at the 2-week time point. TCRdb trimmed the raw reads at Q25, called clones with MiXCR and kept productive beta chains. Every CDR3 protein is listed once, alongside the most common genes and DNA of its rows. The V and J calls reflect TCRdb's pipeline rather than the authors' work. This sample gives tens of thousands of distinct CDR3 sequences in total; 5.5% of them show up just once. The biggest ten clones account for about 13% of the sample.

V sheds 3 bases and J sheds 4 bases, leaving 18 bases between their ends. The CDR3 contains 16 residues, cysteine and phenylalanine counted. Only the CDR3 DNA stays, 48 bases, in frame from base 1. In the germline V gene, CDR1 corresponds to KGHSH and CDR2 to LQKENI. Sample time point, as interpreted from the label and publication: healthy volunteer bleed at 6 weeks. Total RNA was extracted from unfractionated whole blood that had been collected in Tempus Blood RNA tubes. About five healthy volunteers served as TCR sequencing controls and were bled at day 0, 2 weeks and 6 weeks. What the study reported, not specific to this receptor: DPC sensitization did not change how many TCRs were above 1 in 1000 frequency, and no evidence was found of alterations in global repertoire structure. After repeated subsampling, the strength of the expansion versus patch-test correlation and the threshold at which it became significant changed.

This clonotype was observed at least ten times. The antigen it recognizes is unknown. No much larger clone is present one base from it, and per-base qualities are unavailable. Input material: whole blood. The sequence was collected from a human donor in good health. Some clones in this sample may be carry-over from other donors' samples. Here the chain combines TRBV18 and TRBJ1-1; the D region possibly corresponds to TRBD1 (5 bases align). The CDR3 loop reads CASSPIPNMRGTEAFF. The DNA is TGTGCCAGCTCACCGATTCCCAATATGAGGGGCACTGAAGCTTTCTTT.